These 27 T cell receptor beta chains were sequenced from one sample in a study of shared clonotypes between healthy human individuals. In the naive CD8 group, cells lacked CD45RO and were positively selected for CCR7, so terminally differentiated effector memory CD45RA+ cells were left out. Generated by immunoSEQ multiplex PCR, the TCRdb table keeps only in-frame clones and is missing some. In the table there are around 700,000 clones, about 91% of which are singletons. Sequences were obtained from naive CD8+ T cells sorted from blood. The receptors derive from a man aged 25-45 years in good health.

The chain is built from TRBV13 and TRBJ2-7; 9 bases map to TRBD2. This CDR3 has 17 amino acids. V trimming: 2 bases; J trimming: 5 bases; junction bases outside the gene matches: 13. The germline CDR1 and CDR2 sequences are PRHDT and FYEKMQ (reference sequence). CDR3 DNA sequence: TGTGCCAGCAGCTTAAGCACGAGGGCGGGAGGGATCCACGAGCAGTACTTC. Translated, it gives CASSLSTRAGGIHEQYF.

CDR3 DNA: TGCAGCGTTGAAGATTCAGTGATAGCGGGAGAATACGAGCAGTACTTC. Protein sequence: CSVEDSVIAGEYEQYF. The rearrangement joins TRBV29-1 to TRBJ2-7; 9 bases fit TRBD2. The CDR3 is 16 residues long. Looked up from germline, CDR1 is SQVTM and CDR2 is ANQGSEA. V shed 0 bases and J 4 bases; nucleotides not matched to a gene: 10.

V gene TRBV6-1 combines with J gene TRBJ2-7, with D possibly TRBD2 on 5 matching bases. Looked up from germline, CDR1 is MNHNS and CDR2 is SASEGT. The CDR3 contains 12 residues. V lost 3 bases, J lost 7 bases, and 10 bases lay in between. For the CDR3, the DNA is TGTGCCAGCAGTGACCTAGCAGATGAGCAGTACTTC. It codes for CASSDLADEQYF.

The rearrangement uses TRBV7-9 and TRBJ2-1; D call uncertain. CDR1 and CDR2 from the germline V gene are SEHNR and FQNEAQ (reference sequence). Between the trimmed V and J ends, which lost 6 bases and 5 bases, there was a span of 5 bases. The CDR3 loop spans 11 amino acids. The CDR3 coding sequence is TGTGCCAGCAGACAGAACAATGAGCAGTTCTTC. It yields the protein CASRQNNEQFF.

Remarks on this clone: The sample carries other DNA sequences with the same CDR3. The chain links TRBV11-2 to TRBJ2-7; 8 bases align to TRBD2. CDR1 is SGHAT and CDR2 is FQNNGV in the germline V gene. V lost 3 bases, J lost 0 bases, and 1 base stayed unmatched. The CDR3 contains 14 residues. CDR3 residues: CASSFGTSSYEQYF. The CDR3 DNA reads as TGTGCCAGCAGCTTCGGGACTAGCTCCTACGAGCAGTACTTC. Supplemented by reference TRBV11-2 and TRBJ2-7, the full variable domain reads EAGVAQSPRYKIIEKRQSVAFWCNPISGHATLYWYQQILGQGPKLLIQFQNNGVVDDSQLPKDRFSAERLKGVDSTLKIQPAKLEDSAVYLCASSFGTSSYEQYFGPGTRLTVT.

The chain couples TRBV13 to TRBJ2-1, with 7 positions matching TRBD2. With V trimmed by 1 base and J by 2 bases, 14 bases remained unmatched. The CDR3 is 19 residues long. Germline-derived CDR1 and CDR2 are PRHDT and FYEKMQ (reference sequence). CDR3 bases: TGTGCCAGCAGCTTAGCAGAGGCCTCGACTAGCCCGCCCTACAATGAGCAGTTCTTC. Its translation is CASSLAEASTSPPYNEQFF.

The chain employs TRBV7-9 and TRBJ1-2; a possible D gene is TRBD1 (5 bases). The V end was cut by 1 base, the J end by 4 bases, with 13 bases between. The CDR3 covers 15 residues. The germline V gene has CDR1 SEHNR and CDR2 FQNEAQ (reference sequence). The CDR3 loop reads CASSLVAQGPYGYTF. The CDR3 DNA reads as TGTGCCAGCAGCTTAGTAGCGCAGGGCCCCTATGGCTACACCTTC.

The chain is built from TRBV11-2 and TRBJ2-3; D is perhaps TRBD1 (7 bases). The CDR3 is 17 amino acids. CDR1 and CDR2 (germline): SGHAT, FQNNGV. Trimming pared 1 base from V and 11 bases from J, leaving 25 bases between. CDR3 sequence (DNA): TGTGCCAGCAGCTTAGTCGTGACAGGGCGATTGCGGCGGGGGCAGTATTTT. It translates to CASSLVVTGRLRRGQYF.

This clone was counted once. Other DNA sequences within the sample encode an identical CDR3. V gene TRBV9 combines with J gene TRBJ2-2; maybe TRBD1 (6 bases). This CDR3 spans 12 amino acids. Trimming removed 6 bases at V and 4 bases at J, with 7 bases between. Germline values: CDR1 SGDLS, CDR2 YYNGEE. The CDR3 protein is CASTRGTGELFF. Written as DNA, the CDR3 is TGTGCCAGCACCAGGGGCACCGGGGAGCTGTTTTTT. Together with reference TRBV9 and TRBJ2-2, the CDR3 gives the full variable domain: DSGVTQTPKHLITATGQRVTLRCSPRSGDLSVYWYQQSLDQGLQFLIQYYNGEERAKGNILERFSAQQFPDLHSELNLSSLELGDSALYFCASTRGTGELFFGEGSRLTVL.

The gene calls are TRBV6-1 and TRBJ2-7; 9 nucleotides agree with TRBD1. V trimming: 6 bases; J trimming: 2 bases; junction bases outside the gene matches: 5. This CDR3 comprises 14 residues. Germline V gene data show CDR1 as MNHNS and CDR2 as SASEGT. CDR3 bases: TGTGCCAGCAGGACAGGGGGAGGAGCCTACGAGCAGTACTTC. It is translated as CASRTGGGAYEQYF.

The chain couples TRBV2 to TRBJ2-1; TRBD2 matches at 7 bases. Germline CDR1 reads SNHLY; CDR2 reads FYNNEI. The CDR3 loop spans 16 amino acids. V shed 4 bases, J shed 5 bases, and the junction held 11 bases outside the gene matches. The CDR3 reads CASSVREVTADNEQFF. The DNA of the CDR3 is TGTGCCAGCAGTGTTCGGGAGGTGACAGCAGACAATGAGCAGTTCTTC.

This chain joins TRBV11-2 and TRBJ2-3; the D is unclear. Deletions cut 2 bases from V and 5 bases from J, with 11 bases between. Looked up from germline, CDR1 is SGHAT and CDR2 is FQNNGV. CDR3 size: 14 residues. CDR3 loop: CASSLRPQRDTQYF. Here the CDR3 DNA reads TGTGCCAGCAGCTTACGCCCTCAGAGAGATACGCAGTATTTT.

This sequence joins TRBV29-1 and TRBJ2-1, with 7 bases that match TRBD1. Germline assignment: CDR1 SQVTM and CDR2 ANQGSEA. This CDR3 has 16 amino acids. The V segment lost 8 bases and the J segment 5 bases; nucleotides outside the gene matches: 18. CDR3 DNA: TGCAGCTCAAGGGCCCCCACGGGACAGCAAAACAATGAGCAGTTCTTC. Translating gives CSSRAPTGQQNNEQFF.

In nucleotides, the CDR3 is TGCGCCAGCAGTCAAAGAAAAAGCATCAAGGACGAGCAGTACTTC. It yields the protein CASSQRKSIKDEQYF. The chain carries TRBV23-1 and TRBJ2-7; the D is unclear. TRBV23-1 counts as an open reading frame of uncertain function. With 2 bases removed from V and 5 bases from J, the gap between germline ends came to 16 bases. This CDR3 has 15 residues.

The V call is TRBV30, the J call TRBJ2-5; D is possibly TRBD1 (5 bases). The CDR3 loop spans 17 amino acids. Trimming cost V 0 bases and J 5 bases, with 22 bases left between them. Looked up from germline, CDR1 is GTSNPN and CDR2 is SVGIG (reference sequence). The CDR3 coding sequence is TGTGCCTGGAGTGTGTACACCCAGGGTCTGGTAGGGGAGACCCAGTACTTC. As protein: CAWSVYTQGLVGETQYF.

Turning to this clone: The junction differs from germline at one of its ends, possibly a read error. This specimen includes other DNA sequences encoding the same CDR3. The rearrangement uses TRBV15 and TRBJ2-1; 8 positions match TRBD1. In germline, CDR1 is LNHNV, CDR2 YYDKDF (reference sequence). This CDR3 has 15 residues. For the CDR3, the DNA is TGTGCCACCAGCCGAGACAGGGGACCCTACAATGAGCAGTTCTTC. Protein sequence: CATSRDRGPYNEQFF.

The chain recombines TRBV9 with TRBJ2-2; D tentatively fits TRBD1 or TRBD2 (5 bases each). From germline, CDR1 is SGDLS and CDR2 YYNGEE. Between the trimmed V and J ends, which lost 0 bases and 6 bases, there was a span of 9 bases. The CDR3 runs to 14 residues. The CDR3 DNA reads as TGTGCCAGCAGCGTAGTTAGGGGACCCGGGGAGCTGTTTTTT. Its translation: CASSVVRGPGELFF.

The chain links TRBV29-1 to TRBJ2-1; 7 nucleotides match TRBD2. Germline CDR1 is SQVTM and CDR2 is ANQGSEA. This CDR3 has 14 amino acids. The trim removed 5 bases at V and 5 bases at J, leaving 9 bases unmatched. The CDR3 nucleotides read TGCAGCGTTCTTCCTGCGGGAGCGAACAATGAGCAGTTCTTC. Encoded protein: CSVLPAGANNEQFF.

The rearrangement joins TRBV30 to TRBJ2-1; the match to TRBD2 covers 7 bases. Germline CDR1 GTSNPN, CDR2 SVGIG (reference sequence). The CDR3 consists of 14 residues. CDR3 coding DNA: TGTGCTTCCGCTCGGGAACTAGCGATCGATGAGCAGTTCTTC. Its translation is CASARELAIDEQFF.

The gene calls are TRBV28 and TRBJ2-7; 9 bases agree with TRBD1. The CDR3 covers 16 residues. Germline-derived CDR1 and CDR2 are MDHEN and SYDVKM. V was clipped by 5 bases and J by 0 bases; unmatched bases: 8. This CDR3 reads CASSTRQGVSSYEQYF. The CDR3 coding sequence is TGTGCCAGCAGTACTCGACAGGGGGTGAGCTCCTACGAGCAGTACTTC.

A note on this clone: Distinct nucleotide sequences in the sample also encode this CDR3. The V gene is TRBV9, the J gene TRBJ2-7; no definite D call. Per the germline V gene, CDR1 is SGDLS and CDR2 is YYNGEE. Trimming left V 0 bases short and J 6 bases short, with 7 bases between. This CDR3 spans 12 amino acids. The CDR3 is CASSVDGFEQYF. In DNA form, the CDR3 reads TGTGCCAGCAGCGTAGACGGTTTCGAGCAGTACTTC.

A few counts support this clone. V and J are TRBV6-4 and TRBJ2-1; TRBD2 aligns across 10 bases. The ends lost 3 bases at V and 4 bases at J; junction bases unmatched: 3. CDR3 size: 15 residues. Germline V gives CDR1 MRHNA, CDR2 SNTAGT. The CDR3 reads CASSEEAGGYNEQFF. The DNA of the CDR3 is TGTGCCAGCAGTGAAGAAGCGGGAGGGTACAATGAGCAGTTCTTC.

The chain employs TRBV7-6 and TRBJ2-2; D ambiguous. The CDR3 has 12 amino acids. The V gene lost 6 bases and the J gene lost 0 bases, with 2 bases spanning the gap. Germline CDR1 is SGHVS and CDR2 is FNYEAQ. Here the CDR3 reads CASRSNTGELFF. CDR3 DNA sequence: TGTGCCAGCAGATCGAACACCGGGGAGCTGTTTTTT.

The V and J genes are TRBV28 and TRBJ2-2, with D perhaps TRBD2 (5 bases). Trimming stripped 4 bases from V and 1 base from J, with 10 bases between. CDR3 length: 15 residues. Germline V gene sequence: CDR1 MDHEN, CDR2 SYDVKM. CDR3 protein: CASSSLSGNTGELFF. The CDR3 nucleotides read TGTGCCAGCAGTTCACTAAGCGGGAACACCGGGGAGCTGTTTTTT.

This chain connects TRBV9 to TRBJ2-3, with D possibly matching TRBD2 (5 bases). This CDR3 contains 14 residues. The germline V gene has CDR1 SGDLS and CDR2 YYNGEE. Trimming took 4 bases from V and 0 from J, leaving 9 bases between them. For the CDR3, the DNA is TGTGCCAGCAGCCCCCGGACTAGCACAGATACGCAGTATTTT. Translating it yields CASSPRTSTDTQYF.

The chain is built from TRBV29-1 and TRBJ2-7; TRBD2 might be the D (5 bases). CDR1 is SQVTM, CDR2 ANQGSEA, per germline. V was cut by 3 bases and J by 3 bases, with 18 bases left in between. The CDR3 length is 15 residues. Here the CDR3 DNA reads TGCAGCGTTGAGCTTCTGGGCCGGGAAAGCTACGAGCAGTACTTC. Its translation is CSVELLGRESYEQYF.

The chain employs TRBV4-2 and TRBJ2-7; TRBD1 agrees at 8 bases. V was clipped by 2 bases and J by 6 bases; unmatched bases: 6. In germline, CDR1 is LGHNA, CDR2 YNFKEQ. CDR3 size: 14 residues. CDR3 region: CASSQPGQEVEQYF. CDR3 nucleotide sequence: TGTGCCAGCAGCCAACCGGGACAGGAGGTCGAGCAGTACTTC.